The 18 T cell receptor beta chains in this list originate from one sample, sequenced in a study of T cell changes during pregnancy in multiple sclerosis (dated by TCRdb to the late 2010s). The library was produced with the immunoSEQ multiplex PCR assay. TCRdb provides this immuneACCESS table in a form limited to in-frame rearrangements. Some clones are lacking; in checked studies, under half of them reflect an unresolved V gene, and why the rest are absent is not known. This sample is represented by 70,000 to 95,000 clones; approximately 92% of them were singletons. Roughly 4.5% of the sample is in the top ten clones. This material consisted of peripheral blood, taken in the first trimester of pregnancy. These receptors were taken from a female donor with multiple sclerosis, enrolled in a pregnancy study.

The gene calls are TRBV5-1 and TRBJ1-1; D is undetermined. Germline-derived CDR1 and CDR2 are SGHRS and YFSETQ. This CDR3 contains 14 residues. V lost 0 bases and J 5 bases, leaving 11 bases between the germline ends. CDR3 coding DNA: TGCGCCAGCAGCTTGGCTGGAATGAGGACTGAAGCTTTCTTT. This codes for CASSLAGMRTEAFF.

The genes are TRBV2 and TRBJ1-4; TRBD1 matches 9 bases. J lost 7 bases, V lost 2 bases, and 2 bases had no gene match. Germline V CDR1 and CDR2: SNHLY, FYNNEI. The CDR3 loop spans 14 amino acids. DNA for the CDR3: TGTGCCAGCAGTGAACCGGGACAGGGTGAAAAACTGTTTTTT. Translated, it gives CASSEPGQGEKLFF.

This clone was observed once. The J gene is TRBJ1-6, the V gene TRBV11-2; D is perhaps TRBD1 (5 bases). Germline CDR1 reads SGHAT; CDR2 reads FQNNGV. Trimming shortened V by 3 bases and J by 8 bases, and 11 bases separated the two germline ends. This CDR3 is 14 amino acids long. CDR3 DNA: TGTGCCAGCAGCTTTGTTTCGACAGATTCACCCCTCCACTTT. As protein: CASSFVSTDSPLHF.

V and J are TRBV5-1 and TRBJ1-2; 8 bases align to TRBD1. This CDR3 region has 13 residues. Germline V gives CDR1 SGHRS, CDR2 YFSETQ. V lost 5 bases and J lost 8; bases outside the gene matches: 8. CDR3 protein: CASSEDRAGGYTF. The CDR3 DNA reads as TGCGCCAGCAGTGAGGACAGGGCGGGCGGCTACACCTTC.

The CDR3 region has the DNA TGTGCCAGCAGTTACTCGAGGGGGGGCACCTACTACGAGCAGTACTTC. Amino acids: CASSYSRGGTYYEQYF. This sequence joins TRBV6-6 and TRBJ2-7, with D perhaps matching TRBD2 (7 bases). Germline CDR1 reads MNHNY; CDR2 reads SVGAGI (reference sequence). V was trimmed by 0 bases and J by 3 bases, leaving 15 bases between them. The CDR3 consists of 16 residues.

The chain is built from TRBV7-6 and TRBJ1-3, with a weak D call TRBD1 (6 bases). The V end lost 6 bases, the J end lost 8 bases, and 23 bases lay between the germline ends. The V gene's germline CDR1 is SGHVS and CDR2 FNYEAQ. The length of the CDR3 is 16 residues. CDR3 sequence (DNA): TGTGCCAGCAGTTCCCCTCCAGACAGGTTTGAGGACACCATATATTTT. Translation: CASSSPPDRFEDTIYF.

The J gene is TRBJ2-3, the V gene TRBV15; 10 bases fit TRBD2. This CDR3 contains 16 residues. The ends lost 5 bases at V and 2 bases at J; junction bases unmatched: 7. The germline V gene has CDR1 LNHNV and CDR2 YYDKDF (reference sequence). The CDR3: CATSERAGGVTDTQYF. In nucleotides, the CDR3 is TGTGCCACCAGCGAAAGAGCGGGGGGGGTCACAGATACGCAGTATTTT.

This sequence joins TRBV6-5 and TRBJ1-6; D gene uncertain. The ends were cut back, 2 bases at V and 10 bases at J, with 12 bases in the middle. The CDR3 covers 14 residues. Germline V gives CDR1 MNHEY, CDR2 SVGAGI. The DNA for the CDR3 is TGTGCCAGCAGTTACAAGGCCGGAGGGTCACCCCTCCACTTT. Amino acids: CASSYKAGGSPLHF.

The rearrangement uses TRBV27 and TRBJ2-3, with D possibly being TRBD2 (5 bases). This CDR3 spans 18 amino acids. CDR1 is MNHEY, CDR2 SMNVEV, per germline (reference sequence). Trimming pared 6 bases from V and 5 bases from J, leaving 27 bases between. CDR3 region: CASRTLTRGLARRDTQYF. CDR3 coding DNA: TGTGCCAGCAGGACTCTAACCCGAGGGCTAGCCAGACGAGATACGCAGTATTTT.

The chain combines TRBV7-2 with TRBJ1-2, with 8 positions matching TRBD1. This CDR3 is built from 14 residues. The junction had 5 bases not matched to a gene; V was cut back by 5 bases and J by 3 bases. Per germline, CDR1 SGHTA and CDR2 FQGNSA. The CDR3 region has the DNA TGTGCCAGCAGCCCAGGGGGCCAATACTATGGCTACACCTTC. It is translated as CASSPGGQYYGYTF.

This clone came up a few times. The CDR3 protein is CASSARGATTGELFF. The CDR3 DNA sequence: TGTGCCAGCAGCGCACGGGGGGCCACCACCGGGGAGCTGTTTTTT. The V call is TRBV13, the J call TRBJ2-2; D is perhaps TRBD2 (7 bases). V was pared by 5 bases and J by 4 bases, with 14 bases between. Germline V lookup: CDR1 PRHDT, CDR2 FYEKMQ (reference sequence). CDR3 length: 15 amino acids.

The chain employs TRBV30 and TRBJ1-2; the match to TRBD1 covers 9 bases. Losses at the gene ends were 3 bases for V and 5 bases for J; bases not matched to a gene: 4. The CDR3 runs to 13 residues. The germline CDR1 and CDR2 sequences are GTSNPN and SVGIG (reference sequence). The CDR3 loop is CAWSSGTGYGYTF. The CDR3 nucleotides read TGTGCCTGGAGCTCCGGGACAGGGTATGGCTACACCTTC.

About this clone itself: A junction boundary mismatches the germline segment, possibly from a read error. The chain has TRBV7-7 and TRBJ2-2; possibly TRBD1 for D (6 bases). The V gene's germline CDR1 is SSHAT and CDR2 FNYEAQ (reference sequence). The CDR3 has 22 residues. CDR3 nucleotides: TGTGCTAGCAGCTTAGAGGAACCTTATTCCCGGGACAAACGTGCACAGGCCGGGGAGCTGTTTTTT. It translates to CASSLEEPYSRDKRAQAGELFF.

V gene TRBV9 combines with J gene TRBJ2-7; TRBD2 agrees at 8 bases. Looked up from germline, CDR1 is SGDLS and CDR2 is YYNGEE. The length of the CDR3 is 17 residues. J was trimmed by 6 bases and V by 5 bases; bases with no gene match: 19. CDR3 sequence reads: CASSHDRGSGDVSEQYF. The CDR3, as DNA: TGTGCCAGCAGTCACGATCGGGGTAGCGGGGATGTTAGCGAGCAGTACTTC. The full variable domain, in which reference TRBV9 and TRBJ2-7 provide the parts outside the CDR3, is DSGVTQTPKHLITATGQRVTLRCSPRSGDLSVYWYQQSLDQGLQFLIQYYNGEERAKGNILERFSAQQFPDLHSELNLSSLELGDSALYFCASSHDRGSGDVSEQYFGPGTRLTVT.

V and J are TRBV9 and TRBJ2-2; unclear D gene. Trimming removed 3 bases at V and 4 bases at J, with 4 bases between. CDR1 is SGDLS, CDR2 YYNGEE, per germline. The CDR3 spans 12 residues. CDR3 protein: CASSGGTGELFF. DNA for the CDR3: TGTGCCAGCAGCGGAGGCACCGGGGAGCTGTTTTTT.

The chain recombines TRBV7-6 with TRBJ2-3, with D perhaps TRBD2 (6 bases). CDR1 SGHVS and CDR2 FNYEAQ come from the germline V gene. The CDR3 is made up of 15 amino acids. V was pared by 5 bases and J by 2 bases, with 14 bases between. Here the CDR3 reads CASSPWGEDTDTQYF. The CDR3 DNA reads TGTGCCAGCAGCCCATGGGGGGAGGACACAGATACGCAGTATTTT.

V usage is TRBV27 and J usage is TRBJ2-2, with D tentatively TRBD1 (5 bases). CDR3 length equals 14 residues. Trimming removed 4 bases from V and 3 bases from J, with 9 bases in between. Germline V gives CDR1 MNHEY, CDR2 SMNVEV (reference sequence). CDR3 amino acids: CASSSDSYTGELFF. CDR3 DNA sequence: TGTGCCAGCAGTTCTGACAGCTACACCGGGGAGCTGTTTTTT.

The chain joins TRBV4-1 to TRBJ1-2; 8 bases are a match to TRBD1. The CDR3 runs 15 residues. The trim removed 4 bases at V and 4 bases at J, leaving 8 bases unmatched. The germline CDR1 and CDR2 sequences are MGHRA and YSYEKL. CDR3 in amino acids: CASSLGQGVGYGYTF. The DNA of the CDR3 is TGCGCCAGCAGCCTCGGACAGGGCGTAGGCTATGGCTACACCTTC.